This T cell receptor beta chain was captured by sequencing in a study of CD8+ T cells in alopecia areata. Across the whole study: Twice a day, 5 to 10 mg of oral tofacitinib was administered to treated patients.

The treatment was: oral pan-JAK inhibitor, 5-10 mg twice daily. As concerns this clone: Its target is not known.

Per germline, CDR1 SNHLY and CDR2 FYNNEI. This CDR3 has 15 amino acids. Trimming left V 5 bases short and J 0 bases short, with 8 bases between. cDNA prepared by RNA extraction and subsequent reverse transcription served as the template for sequencing. Sequencing used immunoSEQ multiplex PCR; TCRdb keeps in-frame clones, though not all of them. Of approximately 160,000 clones listed, approximately 57% are singletons. Whole-study results and caveats: Lesional scalp, especially alopecia totalis/universalis, showed higher clonality than normal scalp. Scalp and blood retained many expanded lesional clones during tofacitinib. Because one nonresponder was included, the link of baseline CD8+ expansion to response is considered uncertain.

The sequence came from a human donor with alopecia areata. The input for sequencing was CD4+ T cells sorted from blood, taken at week 24, from a patient treated with tofacitinib. The V gene is TRBV2, the J gene TRBJ2-6, with a weak D call TRBD1 (5 bases). CDR3 sequence: CASSLRASGANVLTF. CDR3 DNA: TGTGCCAGCAGTCTCAGGGCCTCTGGGGCCAACGTCCTGACTTTC.